This T cell receptor beta chain was recorded in a study of T-cell memory formation after mild COVID-19. For the study at large: Across donors, TCR clusters were largely donor specific. Findings and caveats of the study: Some clones that responded were present in memory (sampled pre-infection), which suggests cross-reactive memory joined. Clones that shrank (day 15 to 85) were balanced CD4/CD8, whereas later expanders leaned CD4+.

About this clonotype: Its antigen is unidentified.

TCRdb processed the 5' RACE reads anew with MiXCR; each CDR3 protein has one entry. The sample includes 550,000 to 650,000 distinct CDR3 sequences, 15% to 20% seen only once; the top ten take about 8.6%. CDR1 is ENHRY and CDR2 is SYGVKD in the germline V gene. V gave up 0 bases and J gave up 2 bases; unmatched junction bases: 3. CDR3 size: 16 residues. The genes are TRBV10-3 and TRBJ2-7; TRBD1 agrees at 11 bases. This TCR was sampled from an adult woman who had mild COVID-19 (a few samples of this study predate the infection). Cell type and time point are not known. Input material: PBMCs or a T cell subset sorted from them (not recorded which). CDR3: CAISESWGQGAYEQYF. CDR3 nucleotides: TGTGCCATCAGTGAGTCTTGGGGACAGGGGGCCTACGAGCAGTACTTC.